This entry features one T cell receptor (beta chain) sequence. Its antigen remains unidentified. Then a second PCR, running roughly 6 to 11 cycles, was carried out with a sample-barcoded 5' primer and a J-beta primer mix. MiXCR, run by TCRdb on the 5' RACE reads, gives a single entry per CDR3 protein. Among around 1,900,000 distinct CDR3 sequences listed, about two fifths were seen once. CDR1 and CDR2 (germline): MNHNS, SASEGT. The CDR3 totals 15 residues. With 2 bases clipped from V and 2 bases from J, the junction kept 3 bases outside the gene matches. This sample stems from a study of blood T cells in healthy people across ages. The study's findings and limits: The recorded TCR beta diversity per million T cells decreased in a roughly linear manner with age. No one knew whether donors had CMV, which possibly confounded expanded clonotype changes.

This TCR derives from a human donor in good health. The V and J genes are TRBV6-1 and TRBJ2-7; TRBD2 matches at 10 bases. Sequencing was done on a sample of blood. CDR3 DNA: TGTGCCAGCAGTGAACTTAGCGGGGGGACCTACGAGCAGTACTTC. It is translated as CASSELSGGTYEQYF.